The clone carrying this T cell receptor beta chain came up once. The data were obtained in a study of CD8+ T cells in alopecia areata. Following RNA extraction, reverse transcription yielded cDNA that acted as the sequencing template. TCRdb keeps only in-frame clones here, not all; method: immunoSEQ multiplex PCR. The repertoire holds 200,000 to 250,000 clones, with about two thirds as singletons. This CDR3 has 14 residues. V was pared by 2 bases and J by 4 bases, with 12 bases between. Germline values: CDR1 SGHDT, CDR2 YYEEEE. The investigators collected lesional scalp punch biopsies and peripheral blood from alopecia areata patients. The sorting of PBMCs gave CD4+ and CD8+ T cells.

The sequence derives from a human donor with alopecia areata. The chain employs TRBV5-6 and TRBJ1-2; D possibly corresponds to TRBD1 (5 bases). Sequenced material: CD4+ T cells sorted from blood, taken at week 0. CDR3 protein: CASSFGTFAYGYTF. In DNA form, the CDR3 reads TGTGCCAGCAGCTTCGGGACCTTTGCCTATGGCTACACCTTC.